The text below deals with one T cell receptor (beta chain). The antigen is unknown. The V end lost 8 bases, the J end lost 0 bases, and 7 bases lay between the germline ends. CDR3 length: 12 residues. Germline V gene data show CDR1 as LNHNV and CDR2 as YYDKDF (reference sequence). The sample comes from a study of T cell responses to AZD1222 COVID-19 vaccine. The study, taken as a whole, reports: Sampling that yielded the repertoires occurred only after the peak T cell response. Reports say nearly half of spike-specific TCRs go after unmutated variant regions. Spike was spanned by vaccine-associated CD4 TCRs, with dominance at 160-218 and 743-854. Possibly, clonal diversity was underestimated; donors were largely white British and included more females.

Sequencing was performed with immunoSEQ multiplex PCR; in TCRdb, only in-frame clones are kept and a portion is missing. The sample holds 90,000 to 130,000 clones, less than 95% seen once. The source was peripheral blood, collected on day 0 of AZD1222 vaccination. The chain is built from TRBV15 and TRBJ1-1; D gene unclear. The TCR originated in an adult in good health. CDR3 nucleotides: TGTGCCACCGGCCGCGTGAACACTGAAGCTTTCTTT. Encoded protein: CATGRVNTEAFF.